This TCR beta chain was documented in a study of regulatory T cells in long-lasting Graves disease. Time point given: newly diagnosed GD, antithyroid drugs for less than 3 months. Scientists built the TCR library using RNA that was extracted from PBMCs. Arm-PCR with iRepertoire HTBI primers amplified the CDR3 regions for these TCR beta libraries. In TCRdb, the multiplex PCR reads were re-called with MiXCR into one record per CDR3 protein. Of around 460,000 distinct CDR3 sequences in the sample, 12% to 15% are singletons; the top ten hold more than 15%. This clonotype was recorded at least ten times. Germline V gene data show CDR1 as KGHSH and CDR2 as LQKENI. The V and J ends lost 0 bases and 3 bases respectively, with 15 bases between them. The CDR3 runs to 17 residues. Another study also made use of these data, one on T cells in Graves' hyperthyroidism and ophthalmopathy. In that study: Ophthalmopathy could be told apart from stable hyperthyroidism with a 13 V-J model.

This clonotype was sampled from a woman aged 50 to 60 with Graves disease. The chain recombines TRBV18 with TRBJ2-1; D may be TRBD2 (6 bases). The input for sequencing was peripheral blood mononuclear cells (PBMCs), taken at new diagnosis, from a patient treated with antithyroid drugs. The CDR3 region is CASSPPSHRRGYNEQFF. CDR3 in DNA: TGTGCCAGCTCACCACCGTCCCACCGGCGGGGCTACAATGAGCAGTTCTTC.